This T cell receptor beta chain was obtained from a study of CD8+ T cells in alopecia areata. Sample treatment: oral pan-JAK inhibitor, 5-10 mg twice daily. Study-level results: Administration of tofacitinib significantly diminished scalp clonality and expanded CD8+ clones within the top 100. Many expanded lesional clones persisted during tofacitinib (in both scalp and blood).

About this clone itself: Its specificity is not known.

The CDR3 covers 16 residues. After removal of 5 bases from V and 4 bases from J, the junction contained 12 bases not matched to a gene. Germline V gene data show CDR1 as SGHVS and CDR2 as FQNEAQ. Reverse transcribed after extraction, RNA yielded cDNA as the sequencing template. Libraries were prepared by immunoSEQ multiplex PCR; TCRdb keeps only in-frame clonotypes and omits some of them. This table has approximately 190,000 clones, 55% to 75% appearing once. The receptor's source is a human donor with alopecia areata. This chain uses TRBV7-8 with TRBJ2-5; 8 bases agree with TRBD1. The sequences come from CD4+ T cells sorted from blood, collected at week 24, from a patient treated with tofacitinib. CDR3 residues: CASSVLGQASGETQYF. CDR3 DNA sequence: TGTGCCAGCAGCGTACTGGGACAGGCGTCGGGAGAGACCCAGTACTTC.